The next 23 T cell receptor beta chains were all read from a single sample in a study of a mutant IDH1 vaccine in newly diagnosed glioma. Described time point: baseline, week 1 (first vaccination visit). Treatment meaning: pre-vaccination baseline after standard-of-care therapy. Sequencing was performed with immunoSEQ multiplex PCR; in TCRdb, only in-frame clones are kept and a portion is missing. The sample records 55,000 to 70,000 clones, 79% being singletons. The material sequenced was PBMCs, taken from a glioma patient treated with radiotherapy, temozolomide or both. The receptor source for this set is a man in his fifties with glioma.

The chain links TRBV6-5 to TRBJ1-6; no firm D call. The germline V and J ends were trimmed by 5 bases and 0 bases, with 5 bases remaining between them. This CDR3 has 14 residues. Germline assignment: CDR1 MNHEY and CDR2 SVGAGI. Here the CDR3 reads CASSRSSYNSPLHF. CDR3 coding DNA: TGTGCCAGCAGTAGGAGCTCCTATAATTCACCCCTCCACTTT.

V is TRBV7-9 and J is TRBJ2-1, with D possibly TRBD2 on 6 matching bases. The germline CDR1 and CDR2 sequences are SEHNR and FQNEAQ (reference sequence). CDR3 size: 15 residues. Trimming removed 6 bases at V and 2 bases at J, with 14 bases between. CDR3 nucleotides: TGTGCCAGCAGACGGACGAGGGAGGCCTACAATGAGCAGTTCTTC. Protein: CASRRTREAYNEQFF.

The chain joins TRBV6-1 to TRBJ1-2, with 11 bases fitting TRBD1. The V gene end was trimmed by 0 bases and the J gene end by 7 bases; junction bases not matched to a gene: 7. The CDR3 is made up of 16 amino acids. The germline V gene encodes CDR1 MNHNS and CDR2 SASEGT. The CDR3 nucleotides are TGTGCCAGCAGTGAAGCGTCCGGGACAGGGGGACCTGGCTACACCTTC. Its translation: CASSEASGTGGPGYTF.

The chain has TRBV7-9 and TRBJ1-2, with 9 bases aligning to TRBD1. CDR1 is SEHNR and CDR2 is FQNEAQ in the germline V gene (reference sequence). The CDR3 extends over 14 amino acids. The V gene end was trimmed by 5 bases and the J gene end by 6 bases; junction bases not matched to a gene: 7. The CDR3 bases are TGTGCCAGCAGCGGAAACAGGGGGCAGGATGGCTACACCTTC. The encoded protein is CASSGNRGQDGYTF.

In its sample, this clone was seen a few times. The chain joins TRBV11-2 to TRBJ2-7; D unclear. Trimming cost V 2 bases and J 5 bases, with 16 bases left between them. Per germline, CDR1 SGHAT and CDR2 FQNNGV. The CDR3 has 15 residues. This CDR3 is CASSLPFRRADEQYF. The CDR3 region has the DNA TGTGCCAGCAGCTTACCCTTCCGACGGGCCGACGAGCAGTACTTC.

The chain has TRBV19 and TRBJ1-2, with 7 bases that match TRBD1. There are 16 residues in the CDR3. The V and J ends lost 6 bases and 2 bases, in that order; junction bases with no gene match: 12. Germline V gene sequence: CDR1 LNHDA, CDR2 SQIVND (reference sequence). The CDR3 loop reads CASRARGDSQNYGYTF. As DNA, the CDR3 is TGTGCCAGTAGGGCCAGGGGGGACTCACAAAACTATGGCTACACCTTC. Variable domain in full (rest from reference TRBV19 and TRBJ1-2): DGGITQSPKYLFRKEGQNVTLSCEQNLNHDAMYWYRQDPGQGLRLIYYSQIVNDFQKGDIAEGYSVSREKKESFPLTVTSAQKNPTAFYLCASRARGDSQNYGYTFGSGTRLTVV.

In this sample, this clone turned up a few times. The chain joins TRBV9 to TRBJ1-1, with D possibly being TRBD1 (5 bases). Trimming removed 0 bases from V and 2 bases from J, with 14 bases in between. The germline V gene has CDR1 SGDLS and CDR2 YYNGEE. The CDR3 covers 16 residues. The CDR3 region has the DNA TGTGCCAGCAGCGTAGAGCCGGGCAGGGTAAACACTGAAGCTTTCTTT. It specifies CASSVEPGRVNTEAFF.

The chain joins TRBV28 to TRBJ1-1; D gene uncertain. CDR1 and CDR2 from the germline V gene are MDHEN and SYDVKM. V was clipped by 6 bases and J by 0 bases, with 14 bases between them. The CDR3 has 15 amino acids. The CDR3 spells CASRPPRGLNTEAFF. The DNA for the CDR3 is TGTGCCAGCAGGCCCCCTCGAGGGCTGAACACTGAAGCTTTCTTT.

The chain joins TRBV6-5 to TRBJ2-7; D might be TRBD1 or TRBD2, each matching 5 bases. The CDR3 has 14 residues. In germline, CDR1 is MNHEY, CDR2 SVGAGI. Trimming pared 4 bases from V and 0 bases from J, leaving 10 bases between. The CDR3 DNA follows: TGTGCCAGCAGTTGGGGACGGACCTCCTACGAGCAGTACTTC. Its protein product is CASSWGRTSYEQYF.

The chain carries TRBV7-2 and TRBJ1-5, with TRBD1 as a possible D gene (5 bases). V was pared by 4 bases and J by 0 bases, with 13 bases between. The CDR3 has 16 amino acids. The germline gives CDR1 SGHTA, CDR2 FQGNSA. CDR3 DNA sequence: TGTGCCAGCAGCTCCTCGGTAGGGGTTAGCAATCAGCCCCAGCATTTT. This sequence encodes CASSSSVGVSNQPQHF.

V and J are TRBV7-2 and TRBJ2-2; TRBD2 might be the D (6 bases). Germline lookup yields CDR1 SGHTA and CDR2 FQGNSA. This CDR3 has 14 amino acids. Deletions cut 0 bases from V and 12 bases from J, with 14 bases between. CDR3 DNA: TGTGCCAGCAGCTTAGCGCGGACTACGGCCCAGCTGTTTTTT. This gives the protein CASSLARTTAQLFF.

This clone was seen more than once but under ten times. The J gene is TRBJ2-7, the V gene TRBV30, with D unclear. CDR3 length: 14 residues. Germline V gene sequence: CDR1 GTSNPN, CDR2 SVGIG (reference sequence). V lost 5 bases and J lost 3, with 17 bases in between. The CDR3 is CAWGFSWSLYEQYF. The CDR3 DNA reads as TGTGCCTGGGGGTTTTCTTGGTCCCTCTACGAGCAGTACTTC.

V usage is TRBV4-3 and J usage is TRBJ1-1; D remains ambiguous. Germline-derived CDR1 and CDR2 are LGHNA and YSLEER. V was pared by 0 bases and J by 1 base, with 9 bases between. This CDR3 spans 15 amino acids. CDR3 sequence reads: CASSQDDGPNTEAFF. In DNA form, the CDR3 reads TGCGCCAGCAGCCAAGATGACGGCCCGAACACTGAAGCTTTCTTT.

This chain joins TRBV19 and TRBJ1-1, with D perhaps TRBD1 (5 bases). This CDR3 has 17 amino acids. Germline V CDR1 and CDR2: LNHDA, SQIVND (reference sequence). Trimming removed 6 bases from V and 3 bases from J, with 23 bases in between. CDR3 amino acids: CASRSLRVRLGYTEAFF. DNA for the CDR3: TGTGCCAGTAGATCTCTCAGGGTACGCCTGGGGTACACTGAAGCTTTCTTT. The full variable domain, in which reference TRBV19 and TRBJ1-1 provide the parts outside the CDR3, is DGGITQSPKYLFRKEGQNVTLSCEQNLNHDAMYWYRQDPGQGLRLIYYSQIVNDFQKGDIAEGYSVSREKKESFPLTVTSAQKNPTAFYLCASRSLRVRLGYTEAFFGQGTRLTVV.

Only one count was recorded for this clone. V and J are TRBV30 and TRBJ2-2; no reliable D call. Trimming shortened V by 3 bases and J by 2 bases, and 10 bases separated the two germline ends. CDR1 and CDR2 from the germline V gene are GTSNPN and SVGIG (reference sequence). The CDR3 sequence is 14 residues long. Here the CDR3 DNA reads TGTGCCTGGAGCGAAAAGACTAACACCGGGGAGCTGTTTTTT. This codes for CAWSEKTNTGELFF.

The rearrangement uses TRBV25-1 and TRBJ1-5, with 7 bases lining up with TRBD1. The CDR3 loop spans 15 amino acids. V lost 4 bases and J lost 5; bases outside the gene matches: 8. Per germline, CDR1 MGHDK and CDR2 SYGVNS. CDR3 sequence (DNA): TGTGCCAGCAGTGGACAGGGTGGTGGCTATCAGCCCCAGCATTTT. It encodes CASSGQGGGYQPQHF.

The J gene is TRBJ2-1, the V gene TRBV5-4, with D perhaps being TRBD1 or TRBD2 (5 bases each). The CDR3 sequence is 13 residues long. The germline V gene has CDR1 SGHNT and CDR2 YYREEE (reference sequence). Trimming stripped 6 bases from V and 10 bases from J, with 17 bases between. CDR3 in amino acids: CASTGTGRKEQFF. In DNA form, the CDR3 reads TGTGCCAGCACCGGGACCGGGCGCAAGGAGCAGTTCTTC.

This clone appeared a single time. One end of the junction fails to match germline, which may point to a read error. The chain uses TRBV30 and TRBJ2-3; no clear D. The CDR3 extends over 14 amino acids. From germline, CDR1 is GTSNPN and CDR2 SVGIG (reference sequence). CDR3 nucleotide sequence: TGTGCCTGGAGTGTTTCTCCAACCACACATACGCAGTATTTT. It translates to CAWSVSPTTHTQYF.

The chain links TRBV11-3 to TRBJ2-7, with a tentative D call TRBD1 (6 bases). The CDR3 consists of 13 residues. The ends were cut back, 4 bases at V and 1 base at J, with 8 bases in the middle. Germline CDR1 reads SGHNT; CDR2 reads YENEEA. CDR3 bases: TGTGCCAGCAGCTCCACAGGGTCCTACGAGCAGTACTTC. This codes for CASSSTGSYEQYF.

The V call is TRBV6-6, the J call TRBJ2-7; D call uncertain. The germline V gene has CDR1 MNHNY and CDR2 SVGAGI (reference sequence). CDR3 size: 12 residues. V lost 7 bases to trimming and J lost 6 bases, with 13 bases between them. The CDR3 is CASTSEPGEQYF. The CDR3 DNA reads TGTGCCAGCACCTCCGAACCAGGCGAGCAGTACTTC.

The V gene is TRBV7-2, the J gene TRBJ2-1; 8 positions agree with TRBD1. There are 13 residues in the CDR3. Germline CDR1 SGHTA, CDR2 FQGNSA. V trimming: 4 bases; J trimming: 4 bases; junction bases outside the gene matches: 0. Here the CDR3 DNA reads TGTGCCAGCAGCTGGACAGGGTACAATGAGCAGTTCTTC. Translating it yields CASSWTGYNEQFF.

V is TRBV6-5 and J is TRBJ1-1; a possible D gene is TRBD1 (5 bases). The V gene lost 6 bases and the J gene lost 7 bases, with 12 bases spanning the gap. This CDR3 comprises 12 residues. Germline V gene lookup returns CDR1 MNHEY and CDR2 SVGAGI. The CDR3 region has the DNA TGTGCCAGCAGGAAGGGACGGAATGAAGCTTTCTTT. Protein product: CASRKGRNEAFF.

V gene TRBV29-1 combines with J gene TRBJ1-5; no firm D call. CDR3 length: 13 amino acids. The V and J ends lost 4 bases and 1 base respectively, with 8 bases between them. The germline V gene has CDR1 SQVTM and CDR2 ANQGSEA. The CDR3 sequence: CSVAQGSNQPQHF. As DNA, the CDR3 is TGCAGCGTTGCCCAAGGAAGCAATCAGCCCCAGCATTTT. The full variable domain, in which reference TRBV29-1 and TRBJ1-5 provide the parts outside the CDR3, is SAVISQKPSRDICQRGTSLTIQCQVDSQVTMMFWYRQQPGQSLTLIATANQGSEATYESGFVIDKFPISRPNLTFSTLTVSNMSPEDSSIYLCSVAQGSNQPQHFGDGTRLSIL.